What follows are 10 T cell receptor beta chains derived from one specimen sequenced in a study of blood T cell repertoires in COVID-19. Using immunoSEQ multiplex PCR, the repertoire was profiled, and TCRdb retains in-frame clones only, with some absent. The sample has about 160,000 clones, roughly 86% seen once. Material for sequencing was peripheral blood. These receptors were taken from a human donor with acute or convalescent COVID-19. The donor label of this sample is uncertain.

The chain combines TRBV5-1 with TRBJ2-5, with unresolved D. This CDR3 has 13 residues. Trimming stripped 1 base from V and 4 bases from J, with 8 bases between. CDR1 is SGHRS and CDR2 is YFSETQ in the germline V gene. The CDR3 here is CASSLSRRETQYF. The CDR3 DNA reads as TGCGCCAGCAGCTTGTCGAGAAGAGAGACCCAGTACTTC.

This clone was seen only once. This chain joins TRBV5-1 and TRBJ2-5; TRBD1 might be the D (6 bases). V was clipped by 2 bases and J by 4 bases, with 12 bases between them. CDR3 length: 14 amino acids. Germline loops: CDR1 SGHRS, CDR2 YFSETQ. In DNA, the CDR3 is TGCGCCAGCAGCTTTCAGGGGCGCGGAGAGACCCAGTACTTC. It encodes CASSFQGRGETQYF.

This rearrangement joins TRBV7-2 to TRBJ1-4; TRBD1 matches at 9 bases. Trimming at V came to 3 bases and at J to 8 bases, leaving 7 bases not matched to a gene. This CDR3 spans 15 amino acids. The germline V gene encodes CDR1 SGHTA and CDR2 FQGNSA. CDR3 residues: CASSFGGTGREKLFF. CDR3 sequence (DNA): TGTGCCAGCAGCTTTGGAGGGACAGGGAGGGAAAAACTGTTTTTT.

The V call is TRBV7-8, the J call TRBJ1-1, with 7 bases matching TRBD1. Germline CDR1 and CDR2: SGHVS and FQNEAQ. There are 15 residues in the CDR3. V dropped 2 bases and J dropped 0; count of bases not matched to a gene: 3. This CDR3 reads CASSLMGQLNTEAFF. CDR3 DNA: TGTGCCAGCAGCTTAATGGGACAGCTGAACACTGAAGCTTTCTTT.

The sample holds a few counts of this clone. V is TRBV5-1 and J is TRBJ2-2; D might be TRBD2 (5 bases). Trimming cost V 0 bases and J 1 base, with 10 bases left between them. Germline-derived CDR1 and CDR2 are SGHRS and YFSETQ. The CDR3 extends over 16 amino acids. The CDR3 sequence is CASSLGLLENTGELFF. CDR3 DNA: TGCGCCAGCAGCTTGGGTCTACTAGAGAACACCGGGGAGCTGTTTTTT.

This chain links TRBV7-2 with TRBJ2-3; D is possibly TRBD1 or TRBD2 (5 bases each). With 4 bases removed from V and 3 bases from J, the gap between germline ends came to 14 bases. Per germline, CDR1 SGHTA and CDR2 FQGNSA. The CDR3 is 15 residues long. The CDR3 spells CASSSAAGWTDTQYF. DNA of the CDR3: TGTGCCAGCAGCTCAGCGGCAGGGTGGACAGATACGCAGTATTTT.

The chain links TRBV5-1 to TRBJ1-1; D unclear. Germline CDR1 SGHRS, CDR2 YFSETQ. V was shortened by 2 bases and J by 5 bases, with 16 bases between the two germline ends. The CDR3 sequence is 15 residues long. CDR3 in amino acids: CASSFQTKGGTEAFF. The CDR3 nucleotides read TGCGCCAGCAGCTTCCAGACTAAGGGAGGGACTGAAGCTTTCTTT.

Comment on this clone: Other DNA sequences within the sample encode an identical CDR3. The V gene is TRBV7-2, the J gene TRBJ2-5, with 8 bases that match TRBD2. The CDR3 covers 17 residues. The V and J ends lost 0 bases and 1 base, in that order; junction bases with no gene match: 7. Germline CDR1 reads SGHTA; CDR2 reads FQGNSA. CDR3: CASSLARGGGIQETQYF. The CDR3 DNA follows: TGTGCCAGCAGCTTAGCGCGCGGCGGGGGGATCCAAGAGACCCAGTACTTC. Full variable domain (remainder filled in from reference TRBV7-2 and TRBJ2-5): GAGVSQSPSNKVTEKGKDVELRCDPISGHTALYWYRQSLGQGLEFLIYFQGNSAPDKSGLPSDRFSAERTGGSVSTLTIQRTQQEDSAVYLCASSLARGGGIQETQYFGPGTRLLVL.

The genes are TRBV10-3 and TRBJ1-2; 10 bases map to TRBD1. This CDR3 spans 17 amino acids. V dropped 0 bases and J dropped 6; count of bases not matched to a gene: 10. Germline loops: CDR1 ENHRY, CDR2 SYGVKD. CDR3 protein: CAISESGRKDRGDGYTF. CDR3 in DNA: TGTGCCATCAGTGAGTCGGGGAGGAAGGACAGGGGGGATGGCTACACCTTC.

This chain uses TRBV20-1 with TRBJ2-7; D gene unclear. Germline CDR1 is DFQATT and CDR2 is SNEGSKA (reference sequence). This CDR3 spans 9 amino acids. Trimming took 6 bases from V and 4 from J, leaving 4 bases between them. The CDR3 bases are TGCAGTGCCACTTACGAGCAGTACTTC. This codes for CSATYEQYF.